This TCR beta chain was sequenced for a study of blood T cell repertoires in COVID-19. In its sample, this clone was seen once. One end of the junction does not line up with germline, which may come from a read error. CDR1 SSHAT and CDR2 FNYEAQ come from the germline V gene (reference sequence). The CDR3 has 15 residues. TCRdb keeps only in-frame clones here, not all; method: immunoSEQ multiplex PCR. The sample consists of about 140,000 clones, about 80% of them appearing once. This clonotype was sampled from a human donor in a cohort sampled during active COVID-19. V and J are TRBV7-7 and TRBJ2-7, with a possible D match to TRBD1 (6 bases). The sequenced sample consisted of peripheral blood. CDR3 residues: CASSLALDRNYEQYF. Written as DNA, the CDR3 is TGTGCTAGCAGCTTAGCCCTAGACAGGAACTACGAGCAGTACTTC.